The sequence of this T cell receptor beta chain was determined in a study of early T cells in non-severe SARS-CoV-2 infection. Overall study results and limits: The study's VDJdb matching favored anti-spike CD8 responses and missed private and CD4 specificities.

Tagging with unique molecular identifiers was applied to individual cDNA molecules. One entry per CDR3 protein, called by TCRdb with MiXCR from the 5' RACE reads. The table includes some 87,000 distinct CDR3 sequences, approximately 14% detected once. This clonotype was picked up many times. Its antigen is as yet unknown. Germline V gene sequence: CDR1 SGHAT, CDR2 FQDESV (reference sequence). V lost 1 base and J lost 5, with 6 bases in between. The length of the CDR3 is 12 residues. Input material: whole blood. The TCR was taken from an adult who was a healthcare worker with PCR-confirmed SARS-CoV-2 infection or an uninfected control (not recorded which). The V call is TRBV11-1, the J call TRBJ2-7; D is uncertain. As DNA, the CDR3 is TGTGCCAGCAGCTTAGGAGGCCACGAGCAGTACTTC. This codes for CASSLGGHEQYF.